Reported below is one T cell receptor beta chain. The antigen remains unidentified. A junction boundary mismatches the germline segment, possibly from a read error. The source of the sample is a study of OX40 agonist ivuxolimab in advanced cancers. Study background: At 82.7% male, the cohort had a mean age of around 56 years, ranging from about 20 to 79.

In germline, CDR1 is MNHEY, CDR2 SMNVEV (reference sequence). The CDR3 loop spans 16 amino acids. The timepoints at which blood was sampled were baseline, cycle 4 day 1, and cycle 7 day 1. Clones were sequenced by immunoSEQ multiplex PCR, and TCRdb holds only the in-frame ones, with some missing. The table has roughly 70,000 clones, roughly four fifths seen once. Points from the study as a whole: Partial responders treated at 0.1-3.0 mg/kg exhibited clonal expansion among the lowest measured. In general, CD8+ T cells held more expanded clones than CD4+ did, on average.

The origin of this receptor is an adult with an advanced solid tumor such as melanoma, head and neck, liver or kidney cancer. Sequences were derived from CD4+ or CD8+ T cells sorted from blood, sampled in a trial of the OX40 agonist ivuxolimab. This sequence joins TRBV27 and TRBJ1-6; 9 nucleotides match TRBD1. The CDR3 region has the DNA TGTGCCAGCAGTCCATTAGGGACAGGGTATAGTTCACCCCTCCACTTT. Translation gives CASSPLGTGYSSPLHF.